This T cell receptor (beta chain) was found in a study of T-cell reconstitution after alpha-beta-depleted transplantation in children. This clonotype was recorded a few times. A library of TCRbeta sequences, prepared with unique molecular identifiers, was generated. TCRdb re-analysed the PCR reads in MiXCR, keeping a single row per CDR3 protein. Of nearly 400,000 distinct CDR3 sequences listed, roughly 22% are singletons. CDR3 length: 13 residues. V was clipped by 6 bases and J by 1 base, with 10 bases between them. Sequenced here: PBMCs from the stem cell graft donor, sampled from the stem cell graft. The chain joins TRBV12-3 or TRBV12-4 to TRBJ2-7; D gene uncertain. This sequence was found in a human donor who donated a stem cell graft to a child with acute myeloid leukemia. In nucleotides, the CDR3 is TGTGCCAGCAGGCCTAGAACTTCCTACGAGCAGTACTTC. Residues: CASRPRTSYEQYF.